The source of this T cell receptor beta chain is a study of blood T cell repertoires in COVID-19. Whole-study context: COVID-19 samples, acute and convalescent, were from the United States, Italy and Spain. Sources were T cells, B-cell-depleted T cells, or PBMCs; the material itself was cDNA or gDNA.

The CDR3 length is 13 residues. Germline lookup yields CDR1 SGHRS and CDR2 YFSETQ. Trimming removed 0 bases from V and 4 bases from J, with 6 bases in between. Study processing details: Reference gene primer amplification gave nucleated cell count estimates. The table came from immunoSEQ multiplex PCR; TCRdb's copy has only in-frame clones and leaves some out. That table supplies the V and J calls and clone size; D and trimming were determined from the DNA. This repertoire shows about 69,000 clones, around 93% found once; its top ten account for about 5%. Sequencing was carried out using peripheral blood. This TCR was recovered from a woman aged 55 to 70 with active COVID-19. The rearrangement joins TRBV5-1 to TRBJ2-3; D gene unclear. DNA of the CDR3: TGCGCCAGCAGCTTGGTTCATGCAGATACGCAGTATTTT. The encoded protein is CASSLVHADTQYF.